These T cell receptor beta chains were read from a single sample in a study. MiXCR was run by TCRdb on the RT-PCR reads, yielding one entry per CDR3 protein. Of about 680,000 distinct CDR3 sequences in the sample, about 14% were seen once. Material: memory CD4+ T cells from blood. These receptors originate from a female donor in good health, serving as a healthy control. CDR3s include the opening cysteine and the closing phenylalanine or tryptophan. The order of the fields is J gene, V gene, CDR3 protein.

J gene: TRBJ1-2
V gene: TRBV10-3
CDR3 protein: CAISESVRGDNYGYTF

J gene: TRBJ1-5
V gene: TRBV18
CDR3 protein: CASSPPVRDGQPQHF

J gene: TRBJ2-3
V gene: TRBV10-3
CDR3 protein: CAIGDRSTDTQYF

J gene: TRBJ1-5
V gene: TRBV20-1
CDR3 protein: CSARPDGNQPQHF

J gene: TRBJ2-1
V gene: TRBV7-9
CDR3 protein: CASSLDPGLAGPEQFF

J gene: TRBJ2-3
V gene: TRBV5-1
CDR3 protein: CASSLDPEADTQYF

J gene: TRBJ2-1
V gene: TRBV28
CDR3 protein: CASSLRAGGGNEQFF

J gene: TRBJ2-7
V gene: TRBV9
CDR3 protein: CASSVKVPREVSYEQYF

J gene: TRBJ1-4
V gene: TRBV20-1
CDR3 protein: CSARAGSNEKLFF

J gene: TRBJ2-1
V gene: TRBV11-2
CDR3 protein: CASSLLPRLSYNEQFF

J gene: TRBJ1-5
V gene: TRBV2
CDR3 protein: CASGPSGLPQHF

J gene: TRBJ1-2
V gene: TRBV12-3/TRBV12-4
CDR3 protein: CASSPPRGRGYTF

J gene: TRBJ1-5
V gene: TRBV12-3/TRBV12-4
CDR3 protein: CASSLVVERQPQHF

J gene: TRBJ1-2
V gene: TRBV5-1
CDR3 protein: CASSLTETYGYTF

J gene: TRBJ1-2
V gene: TRBV4-3
CDR3 protein: CASSQASRTLANYGYTF